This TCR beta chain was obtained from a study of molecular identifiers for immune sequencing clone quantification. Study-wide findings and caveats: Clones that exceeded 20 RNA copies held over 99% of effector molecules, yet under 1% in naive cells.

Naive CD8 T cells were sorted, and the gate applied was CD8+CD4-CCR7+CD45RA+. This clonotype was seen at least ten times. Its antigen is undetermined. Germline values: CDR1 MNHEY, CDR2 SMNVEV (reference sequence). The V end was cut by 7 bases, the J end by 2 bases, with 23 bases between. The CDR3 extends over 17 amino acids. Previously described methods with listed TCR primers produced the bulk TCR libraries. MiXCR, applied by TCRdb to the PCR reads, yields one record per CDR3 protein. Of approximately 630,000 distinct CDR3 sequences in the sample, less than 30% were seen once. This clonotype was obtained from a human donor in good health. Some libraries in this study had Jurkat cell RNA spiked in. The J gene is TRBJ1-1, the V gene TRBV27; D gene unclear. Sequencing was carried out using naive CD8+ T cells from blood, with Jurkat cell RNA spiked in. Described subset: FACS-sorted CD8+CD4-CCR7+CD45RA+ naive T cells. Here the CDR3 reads CASTPLFGEKPNTEAFF. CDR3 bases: TGTGCCAGCACCCCCCTTTTCGGGGAGAAACCCAACACTGAAGCTTTCTTT.